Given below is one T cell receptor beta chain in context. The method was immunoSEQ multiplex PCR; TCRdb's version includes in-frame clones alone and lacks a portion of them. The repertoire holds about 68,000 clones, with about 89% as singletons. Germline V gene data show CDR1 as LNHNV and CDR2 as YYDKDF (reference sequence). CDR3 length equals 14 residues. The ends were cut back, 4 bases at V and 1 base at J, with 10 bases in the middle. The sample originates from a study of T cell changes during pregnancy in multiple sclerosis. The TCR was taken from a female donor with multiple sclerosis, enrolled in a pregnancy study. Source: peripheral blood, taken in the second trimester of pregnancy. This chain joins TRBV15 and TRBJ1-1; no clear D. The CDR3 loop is CATSTSLRNTEAFF. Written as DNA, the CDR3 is TGTGCCACCAGCACGTCCTTGAGGAACACTGAAGCTTTCTTT.